The 2 T cell receptor beta chains given below trace back to one sample, sequenced in a study of OX40 agonist ivuxolimab in advanced cancers. This table comes from immunoSEQ multiplex PCR, and its TCRdb copy is limited to in-frame clones, with some not included. Here the sample spans some 77,000 clones, around 90% being singletons. The sample in question was CD4+ or CD8+ T cells sorted from blood, obtained in a trial of the OX40 agonist ivuxolimab. These receptors were taken from an adult with an advanced solid tumor such as melanoma, head and neck, liver or kidney cancer.

The chain links TRBV2 to TRBJ2-3; D tentatively reads TRBD1 or TRBD2 (5 bases each). CDR1 is SNHLY and CDR2 is FYNNEI in the germline V gene. The V end was cut by 6 bases, the J end by 5 bases, with 9 bases between. This CDR3 is 12 amino acids long. Here the CDR3 DNA reads TGTGCCAGCAGCGGGGCGGTAGATACGCAGTATTTT. Protein product: CASSGAVDTQYF. Full variable domain (missing parts from reference TRBV2 and TRBJ2-3): EPEVTQTPSHQVTQMGQEVILRCVPISNHLYFYWYRQILGQKVEFLVSFYNNEISEKSEIFDDQFSVERPDGSNFTLKIRSTKLEDSAMYFCASSGAVDTQYFGPGTRLTVL.

The chain links TRBV9 to TRBJ1-1; D perhaps matches TRBD1 (5 bases). Germline V gene data show CDR1 as SGDLS and CDR2 as YYNGEE. CDR3 size: 13 residues. Trimming pared 0 bases from V and 9 bases from J, leaving 12 bases between. CDR3 in DNA: TGTGCCAGCAGCGTAGGGGGCGGAGTGCAAGCTTTCTTT. Amino acids: CASSVGGGVQAFF.